This T cell receptor (beta chain) was recovered during a study of shared T cell receptors in the human thymus. The data were produced by immunoSEQ multiplex PCR, yet TCRdb's version contains in-frame clones alone and is incomplete. This table has approximately 400,000 clones, approximately 95% appearing once. With 2 bases removed from V and 5 bases from J, the gap between germline ends came to 16 bases. CDR3 length: 15 residues. Per germline, CDR1 MNHNY and CDR2 SVGAGI (reference sequence). The clonotype comes from a human donor. This chain joins TRBV6-6 and TRBJ2-7; weak D call: TRBD2 (6 bases). The sequencing input was thymocytes. The CDR3 region is CASSYRWGVLNEQYF. Written as DNA, the CDR3 is TGTGCCAGCAGTTACCGCTGGGGGGTGTTAAACGAGCAGTACTTC.